A single sample is the source of the 5 T cell receptor beta chains below, sequenced in a study of CD8+CD57+ T cells in acquired aplastic anemia. Selection for sequencing was limited to patients who had shown CD8+CD57+ cell expansion by flow cytometry. Using genomic DNA as the template, TCR beta VDJ and CDR3 profiling was carried out. TCRdb ran MiXCR on the reads and lists one entry per CDR3 protein. The sample gives 160,000 or so distinct CDR3 sequences, 45% to 55% of which show up once; approximately 1% is in the top ten. Sequencing was carried out using sorted CD4+, CD8+, or CD8+CD57+ T cells (not recorded which) from PBMCs. Source of these receptors: a human donor with aplastic anemia.

This clonotype was detected many times. This chain connects TRBV7-3 to TRBJ2-1, with 9 positions matching TRBD1. Germline trimming cut 1 base from V and 5 bases from J; bases unmatched to any gene: 3. Germline V gives CDR1 SGHTA, CDR2 FQGTGA. The CDR3 covers 15 residues. CDR3 protein: CASSLKQGAHNEQFF. For the CDR3, the DNA is TGTGCCAGCAGCTTAAAACAGGGGGCGCACAATGAGCAGTTCTTC.

This clonotype appeared a single time. The rearrangement joins TRBV4-3 to TRBJ2-7; D unresolved. Per the germline V gene, CDR1 is LGHNA and CDR2 is YSLEER. V gave up 0 bases and J gave up 0 bases, with 3 bases separating them. The CDR3 is made up of 13 amino acids. The chain's CDR3 is CASSQEISYEQYF. The CDR3 DNA follows: TGCGCCAGCAGCCAAGAGATCTCCTACGAGCAGTACTTC.

This rearrangement joins TRBV10-3 to TRBJ1-2; D possibly corresponds to TRBD1 (5 bases). Germline CDR1 ENHRY, CDR2 SYGVKD. The CDR3 loop spans 14 amino acids. Trimming removed 1 base from V and 4 bases from J, with 10 bases in between. CDR3 DNA: TGTGCCATCAGTGAGTTAGGACAAAGCTATGGCTACACCTTC. It codes for CAISELGQSYGYTF.

Details on this clonotype: With a much larger clone just one base away, this may be a read error. The chain employs TRBV5-1 and TRBJ1-1; D gene uncertain. The CDR3 totals 14 residues. The germline V gene encodes CDR1 SGHRS and CDR2 YFSETQ. V lost 2 bases and J lost 7, with 15 bases in between. The CDR3 DNA sequence: TGCGCCAGCAGCTTTTCTGATGGAGCCATTGAAGCTTTCTTT. Translated: CASSFSDGAIEAFF. Combining the CDR3 with reference TRBV5-1 and TRBJ1-1 gives the whole variable domain KAGVTQTPRYLIKTRGQQVTLSCSPISGHRSVSWYQQTPGQGLQFLFEYFSETQRNKGNFPGRFSGRQFSNSRSEMNVSTLELGDSALYLCASSFSDGAIEAFFGQGTRLTVV.

In this sample, this clonotype turned up many times. V usage is TRBV19 and J usage is TRBJ1-1; 9 nucleotides match TRBD1. The length of the CDR3 is 14 residues. Unmatched junction bases numbered 5, after V lost 5 bases and J lost 4 bases. CDR1 and CDR2 (germline): LNHDA, SQIVND (reference sequence). CDR3 sequence (DNA): TGTGCCAGTAGTGTGGGACAGGGAGGCACTGAAGCTTTCTTT. Translating it yields CASSVGQGGTEAFF.